This is a list of T cell receptor beta chains from one sample in a study of vaccination effects on CD4 cells after COVID-19. Sequencing used immunoSEQ multiplex PCR; TCRdb keeps in-frame clones, though not all of them. The repertoire holds some 50,000 clones, with approximately 61% as singletons. Antigens of these TCRs are unknown. The source was CD4+ T cells from PBMCs cultured without peptide, collected before COVID-19 vaccination. These receptors all stem from a human donor who received a COVID-19 vaccine. CDR3s leave out the opening cysteine and the closing phenylalanine or tryptophan. The D gene is left open where the match is weak. Size is stated for part of the rows, as once, few or many counts, or as a class when the clone is expanded.

d_gene: TRBD1; v_gene: TRBV30; j_gene: TRBJ1-6; abundance: once; CDR3aa: AWRTGSSYNSPLH
d_gene: .; v_gene: TRBV5-4; j_gene: TRBJ2-5; abundance: .; CDR3aa: ASSLERGAQETQY
d_gene: .; v_gene: TRBV6-6; j_gene: TRBJ1-1; abundance: .; CDR3aa: ASRAVNTEAF
d_gene: TRBD1; v_gene: TRBV5-6; j_gene: TRBJ1-2; abundance: .; CDR3aa: ASSATGGEYGYT
d_gene: .; v_gene: TRBV19; j_gene: TRBJ2-7; abundance: few; CDR3aa: ASSSPGPYEQY
d_gene: .; v_gene: TRBV6-2/TRBV6-3; j_gene: TRBJ1-5; abundance: .; CDR3aa: ASSYPRGNQPQH
d_gene: .; v_gene: TRBV7-2; j_gene: TRBJ2-3; abundance: .; CDR3aa: ASSLGSRTQY
d_gene: .; v_gene: TRBV7-9; j_gene: TRBJ1-1; abundance: .; CDR3aa: ASSFRGMNTEAF
d_gene: .; v_gene: TRBV3-1/TRBV3-2; j_gene: TRBJ1-5; abundance: .; CDR3aa: ASSPPYGPQH
d_gene: .; v_gene: TRBV18; j_gene: TRBJ1-1; abundance: .; CDR3aa: ASSPSNTEAF
d_gene: TRBD1; v_gene: TRBV6-5; j_gene: TRBJ1-5; abundance: .; CDR3aa: ASRGTGGPNQPQH
d_gene: TRBD1; v_gene: TRBV6-2/TRBV6-3; j_gene: TRBJ2-1; abundance: .; CDR3aa: ASSALSSLDRGRGNEQF
d_gene: TRBD2; v_gene: TRBV6-5; j_gene: TRBJ2-7; abundance: .; CDR3aa: ASRGTSKGQY
d_gene: .; v_gene: TRBV19; j_gene: TRBJ1-1; abundance: .; CDR3aa: ASSVQGSTEAF
d_gene: TRBD1; v_gene: TRBV7-3; j_gene: TRBJ1-1; abundance: few; CDR3aa: ASSLTPEGAAF
d_gene: .; v_gene: TRBV18; j_gene: TRBJ1-6; abundance: .; CDR3aa: ASSPGGAAYNSPLH
d_gene: .; v_gene: TRBV5-1; j_gene: TRBJ2-5; abundance: .; CDR3aa: ASSLVARAQETQY
d_gene: .; v_gene: TRBV5-4; j_gene: TRBJ2-2; abundance: .; CDR3aa: ASSPWPLEGAGELF
d_gene: TRBD1; v_gene: TRBV7-3; j_gene: TRBJ1-1; abundance: .; CDR3aa: ASSLTGTGVPS
d_gene: .; v_gene: TRBV19; j_gene: TRBJ1-6; abundance: few; CDR3aa: ASSTRGSPLH
d_gene: .; v_gene: TRBV28; j_gene: TRBJ1-5; abundance: .; CDR3aa: ASSSGVGLSNQPQH
d_gene: .; v_gene: TRBV15; j_gene: TRBJ1-1; abundance: .; CDR3aa: ATSDRTRGTEAF
d_gene: .; v_gene: TRBV9; j_gene: TRBJ2-3; abundance: few; CDR3aa: ASSRGDTQY
d_gene: .; v_gene: TRBV28; j_gene: TRBJ1-5; abundance: few; CDR3aa: ASSLSGYNQPQH
d_gene: TRBD1; v_gene: TRBV7-9; j_gene: TRBJ1-2; abundance: .; CDR3aa: ASSPGTGRGYT
d_gene: .; v_gene: TRBV7-2; j_gene: TRBJ1-2; abundance: once; CDR3aa: ASSSNYGYT
d_gene: TRBD1; v_gene: TRBV13; j_gene: TRBJ2-5; abundance: .; CDR3aa: ASSQGQGQQETQY
d_gene: TRBD1; v_gene: TRBV13; j_gene: TRBJ1-2; abundance: .; CDR3aa: ASSSGTGLGYGYT
d_gene: .; v_gene: TRBV2; j_gene: TRBJ2-5; abundance: .; CDR3aa: ASSEGGPGTQY
d_gene: .; v_gene: TRBV3-1/TRBV3-2; j_gene: TRBJ2-3; abundance: .; CDR3aa: ASSQLLKGLASTDTQY
d_gene: .; v_gene: TRBV28; j_gene: TRBJ1-5; abundance: .; CDR3aa: ASSIPPGASGNQPQH
d_gene: .; v_gene: TRBV7-9; j_gene: TRBJ1-2; abundance: once; CDR3aa: ASSLGAGRESGYT
d_gene: TRBD1; v_gene: TRBV18; j_gene: TRBJ2-7; abundance: .; CDR3aa: ASVPGQGYEQY
d_gene: .; v_gene: TRBV28; j_gene: TRBJ1-5; abundance: few; CDR3aa: ASSLGRGPSGQPQH
d_gene: .; v_gene: TRBV5-1; j_gene: TRBJ1-2; abundance: few; CDR3aa: ASSLDPNYGYT
d_gene: .; v_gene: TRBV7-2; j_gene: TRBJ2-7; abundance: few; CDR3aa: ASSLVTGTYEQY
d_gene: .; v_gene: TRBV7-2; j_gene: TRBJ1-1; abundance: .; CDR3aa: ASSFTTGTEAF
d_gene: .; v_gene: TRBV6-5; j_gene: TRBJ1-6; abundance: medium-sized; CDR3aa: ASSYSRQTYNSPLH
d_gene: .; v_gene: TRBV24-1; j_gene: TRBJ2-5; abundance: once; CDR3aa: ATSDADGGAGETQY
d_gene: .; v_gene: TRBV5-1; j_gene: TRBJ1-5; abundance: .; CDR3aa: ASSPGGNQPQH
d_gene: .; v_gene: TRBV6-4; j_gene: TRBJ2-3; abundance: .; CDR3aa: ASSEGGTDTQY
d_gene: .; v_gene: TRBV27; j_gene: TRBJ1-3; abundance: once; CDR3aa: ASSPSGVRGNTIY
d_gene: .; v_gene: TRBV7-8; j_gene: TRBJ2-5; abundance: few; CDR3aa: ASSLGRQETQY
d_gene: .; v_gene: TRBV5-1; j_gene: TRBJ2-7; abundance: few; CDR3aa: ASSLRPGSYYEQY
d_gene: .; v_gene: TRBV28; j_gene: TRBJ2-2; abundance: .; CDR3aa: ASSLSSGVATGELF
d_gene: .; v_gene: TRBV3-1/TRBV3-2; j_gene: TRBJ2-7; abundance: .; CDR3aa: ASSQDTSSYEQY
d_gene: .; v_gene: TRBV7-8; j_gene: TRBJ1-1; abundance: .; CDR3aa: ASSSFQREGRGRYRNTEAF
d_gene: .; v_gene: TRBV7-9; j_gene: TRBJ1-2; abundance: few; CDR3aa: ASSLSLVSYGYT
d_gene: .; v_gene: TRBV6-2/TRBV6-3; j_gene: TRBJ2-2; abundance: .; CDR3aa: ASSYGRLNGELF
d_gene: .; v_gene: TRBV9; j_gene: TRBJ2-7; abundance: few; CDR3aa: ASSVARGEQY
d_gene: .; v_gene: TRBV2; j_gene: TRBJ1-1; abundance: .; CDR3aa: ASSAQQGGNTEAF
d_gene: TRBD1; v_gene: TRBV7-2; j_gene: TRBJ1-1; abundance: .; CDR3aa: ASSLGQGGDTEAF
d_gene: .; v_gene: TRBV9; j_gene: TRBJ2-5; abundance: .; CDR3aa: ASSTQGRWETQY